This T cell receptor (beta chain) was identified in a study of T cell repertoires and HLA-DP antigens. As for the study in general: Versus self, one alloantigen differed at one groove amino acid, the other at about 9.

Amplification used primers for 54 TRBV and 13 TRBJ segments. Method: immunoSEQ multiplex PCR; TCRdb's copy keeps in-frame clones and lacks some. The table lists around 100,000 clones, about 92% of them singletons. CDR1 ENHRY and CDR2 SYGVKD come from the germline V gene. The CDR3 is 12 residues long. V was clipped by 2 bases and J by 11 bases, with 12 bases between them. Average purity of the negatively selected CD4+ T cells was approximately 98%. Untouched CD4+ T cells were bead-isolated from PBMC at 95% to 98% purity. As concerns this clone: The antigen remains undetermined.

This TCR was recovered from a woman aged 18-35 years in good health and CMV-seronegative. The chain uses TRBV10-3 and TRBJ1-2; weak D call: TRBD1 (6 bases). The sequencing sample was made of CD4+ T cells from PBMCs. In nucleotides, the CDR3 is TGTGCCATCAGTGAGAGGGGGGAACGATACACCTTC. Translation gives CAISERGERYTF.